A selection of T cell receptor beta chains follows, all from one sample in a study of T cells after yellow fever vaccination. TCRdb analysed the 5' RACE reads with MiXCR anew, one entry per CDR3 protein. The table records some 320,000 distinct CDR3 sequences, under 9% of them present only once. Material: CD4+ T cells sorted from PBMCs, obtained 5 days after the yellow fever booster vaccination. These receptors were collected from a man aged 18-30 years who received the YFV17D yellow fever vaccine. The CDR3 runs from the conserved cysteine through the conserved F or W. The order of the fields is V gene, clone size, D gene, J gene, CDR3 DNA, CDR3 protein. The D gene is left open where the match is weak. Not every row has a clone size; where given, it reads once, few, many or a size class.

TRBV4-3	few	TRBD1	TRBJ1-2	TGCGCCAGCAGCCAATCCACAGGGGGCGCTAACTATGGCTACACCTTC	CASSQSTGGANYGYTF
TRBV6-2/TRBV6-3	few	TRBD2	TRBJ2-1	TGTGCCAGCAGATTACCGGGGGGCTACAATGAGCAGTTCTTC	CASRLPGGYNEQFF
TRBV5-1	-	-	TRBJ1-2	TGCGCCAGCAGCGGACTCGGGTCTGGGGGCTACACCTTC	CASSGLGSGGYTF
TRBV5-4	once	TRBD2	TRBJ2-3	TGTGCCAGCAGCTTGGATTACCGTACTAGCGGAAGGAACACAGATACGCAGTATTTT	CASSLDYRTSGRNTDTQYF
TRBV12-3/TRBV12-4	-	TRBD2	TRBJ2-3	TGTGCCAGCAGTTGGGCTAGCGGGGGGCTCGCGTATTTT	CASSWASGGLAYF
TRBV2	-	TRBD2	TRBJ2-1	TGTGCCAGCAGTGGAAGCGGGGGGGCTCAGGGTGAGCAGTTCTTC	CASSGSGGAQGEQFF
TRBV7-6	few	-	TRBJ1-2	TGTGCCAGCAGCGAGGGAGTCGCGACGGCTCTCTATGGCTACACCTTC	CASSEGVATALYGYTF
TRBV20-1	-	-	TRBJ2-1	TGCAGTGTGACGAGCGGCTACAATGAGCAGTTCTTC	CSVTSGYNEQFF
TRBV10-3	-	-	TRBJ2-5	TGTGCCATCAGCTCCCAAGAGACCCAGTACTTC	CAISSQETQYF
TRBV25-1	-	-	TRBJ1-2	TGTGCCAGCAGTTGGGGTGGCAGGGCAGACTATGGCTACACCTTC	CASSWGGRADYGYTF
TRBV6-5	-	-	TRBJ1-3	TGTGCCAGCAGTTACTCGACAGTTCTCTCTGGAAACACCATATATTTT	CASSYSTVLSGNTIYF
TRBV10-2	-	TRBD1	TRBJ1-4	TGCGCCAGCAGACGGGACAGGGGGGAACTGTTTTTT	CASRRDRGELFF
TRBV12-3/TRBV12-4	many	-	TRBJ2-2	TGTGCCAGCAGTACCAGGGTTCCCGGTGCCGGGGAGCTGTTTTTT	CASSTRVPGAGELFF
TRBV29-1	few	TRBD1	TRBJ2-6	TGCAGCGTTGCTGGGACAGGAGGCTCTGGGGCCAACGTCCTGACTTTC	CSVAGTGGSGANVLTF
TRBV28	few	-	TRBJ1-2	TGTGCCAGCAGTATACCACGGCGCGGGTACGGCTACACCTTC	CASSIPRRGYGYTF
TRBV6-2/TRBV6-3	-	-	TRBJ2-5	TGTGCCACCGGACAGACTCAAGAGACCCAGTACTTC	CATGQTQETQYF
TRBV20-1	-	-	TRBJ1-2	TGCAGTGCAATCGGTGACATCTATGGCTACACCTTC	CSAIGDIYGYTF
TRBV27	-	TRBD1	TRBJ1-1	TGTGCCAGCAGACCATGGGACAGGGGGAGAAGCGGAGCTTTCTTT	CASRPWDRGRSGAFF
TRBV4-1	many	TRBD1	TRBJ2-5	TGCGCCAGCAGCCTTCGGACAGGGGAAGAGACCCAGTACTTC	CASSLRTGEETQYF
TRBV5-6	many	-	TRBJ1-5	TGTGCCAGCAGCTTGTCGGTGAGCAATCAGCCCCAGCATTTT	CASSLSVSNQPQHF
TRBV20-1	-	TRBD1	TRBJ2-6	TGCAGTGCCGGGACAGGGAGCTCTGGGGCCAACGTCCTGACTTTC	CSAGTGSSGANVLTF
TRBV12-3/TRBV12-4	few	TRBD1	TRBJ1-3	TGTGCCAGCAGTACGCTGACAGGGAATTATAGAAACACCATATATTTT	CASSTLTGNYRNTIYF
TRBV10-3	-	-	TRBJ1-5	TGTGCCATCAGTGAGTCTAAGGACAGCACCCCGGGTATTCAGCCCCAGCATTTT	CAISESKDSTPGIQPQHF
TRBV3-1	many	-	TRBJ2-5	TGTGCCAGCTCACAGGGCTCCCAAGAGACCCAGTACTTC	CASSQGSQETQYF
TRBV9	-	TRBD1	TRBJ1-1	TGTGCCAGCAGTGACAGGGAGGACACTGAAGCTTTCTTT	CASSDREDTEAFF
TRBV20-1	many	-	TRBJ1-4	TGCAGTGCTTGGACACAGGAAAAACTGTTTTTT	CSAWTQEKLFF
TRBV7-2	-	-	TRBJ2-3	TGTGCCAGCAGCCGCCCTCCGGGGGTTGGTGATACGCAGTATTTT	CASSRPPGVGDTQYF
TRBV28	-	-	TRBJ1-2	TGTGCCAGCAGTTTCCCGGGAGGCCCTAACTATGGCTACACCTTC	CASSFPGGPNYGYTF
TRBV20-1	few	TRBD1	TRBJ1-5	TGCAGTGCTAGAGATCCGAGGACAGGGAAGGTATATCAGCCCCAGCATTTT	CSARDPRTGKVYQPQHF
TRBV6-5	-	-	TRBJ1-6	TGTGCCAGCAGCAACACTTATAAGGATTCACCCCTCCACTTT	CASSNTYKDSPLHF
TRBV5-1	few	-	TRBJ1-2	TGCGCCAGCAGCCGCACAGGGCCCGCTAACTATGGCTACACCTTC	CASSRTGPANYGYTF
TRBV2	-	-	TRBJ2-3	TGTGCCAGCAAAGCTCAGGGGGGCGCAGATACGCAGTATTTT	CASKAQGGADTQYF
TRBV12-3/TRBV12-4	many	-	TRBJ1-6	TGTGCCAGCAGTTTAGGGGCCCTAAATTCACCCCTCCACTTT	CASSLGALNSPLHF
TRBV4-3	few	-	TRBJ1-1	TGCGCCAGCAGTCGACAGTGGGGGGCGAGCACTGAAGCTTTCTTT	CASSRQWGASTEAFF
TRBV7-9	-	-	TRBJ1-6	TGTGCCAGCAGCTTAGGCAGTGTCCTGAATTCACCCCTCCACTTT	CASSLGSVLNSPLHF
TRBV12-3/TRBV12-4	many	TRBD2	TRBJ2-7	TGTGCCAGCAGTTTACGGCTAGCGGGGCATAGCGAGCAGTACTTC	CASSLRLAGHSEQYF
TRBV4-3	few	-	TRBJ1-4	TGCGCCAGCAGCCAAACCCGAGCTGGTGGAAAACTGTTTTTT	CASSQTRAGGKLFF
TRBV29-1	-	TRBD1	TRBJ1-3	TGCAGCGTTGAATCGACAGGGGGGGGCTCTGGAAACACCATATATTTT	CSVESTGGGSGNTIYF
TRBV29-1	few	-	TRBJ1-2	TGCAGCGTTGAAGAGAACCGTGGGAGTGGCTACACCTTC	CSVEENRGSGYTF